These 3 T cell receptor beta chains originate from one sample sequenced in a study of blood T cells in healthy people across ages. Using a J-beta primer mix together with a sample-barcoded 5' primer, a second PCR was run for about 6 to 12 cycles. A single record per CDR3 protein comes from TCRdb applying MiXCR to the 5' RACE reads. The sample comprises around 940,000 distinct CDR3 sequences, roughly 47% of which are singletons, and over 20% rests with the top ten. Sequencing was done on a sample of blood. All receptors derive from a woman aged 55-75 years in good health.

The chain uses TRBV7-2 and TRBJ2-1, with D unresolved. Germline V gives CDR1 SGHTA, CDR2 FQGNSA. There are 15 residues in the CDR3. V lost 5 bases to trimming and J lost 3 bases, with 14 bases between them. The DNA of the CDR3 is TGTGCCAGCAGCCGGGCCCCTGGGCGCTACAATGAGCAGTTCTTC. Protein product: CASSRAPGRYNEQFF.

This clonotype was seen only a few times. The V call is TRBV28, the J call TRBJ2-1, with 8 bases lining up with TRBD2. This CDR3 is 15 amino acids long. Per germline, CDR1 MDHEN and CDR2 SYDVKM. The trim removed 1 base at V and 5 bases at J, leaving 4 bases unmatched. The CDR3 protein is CASSLLAGGNNEQFF. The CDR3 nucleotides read TGTGCCAGCAGTTTATTGGCGGGAGGAAACAATGAGCAGTTCTTC.

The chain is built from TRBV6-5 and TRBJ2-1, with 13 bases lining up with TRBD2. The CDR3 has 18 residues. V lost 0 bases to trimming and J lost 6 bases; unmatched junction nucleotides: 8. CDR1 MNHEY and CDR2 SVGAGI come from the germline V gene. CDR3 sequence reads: CASSYSPLAGGPSNEQFF. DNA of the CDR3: TGTGCCAGCAGTTACTCACCACTAGCGGGAGGGCCTTCCAATGAGCAGTTCTTC.